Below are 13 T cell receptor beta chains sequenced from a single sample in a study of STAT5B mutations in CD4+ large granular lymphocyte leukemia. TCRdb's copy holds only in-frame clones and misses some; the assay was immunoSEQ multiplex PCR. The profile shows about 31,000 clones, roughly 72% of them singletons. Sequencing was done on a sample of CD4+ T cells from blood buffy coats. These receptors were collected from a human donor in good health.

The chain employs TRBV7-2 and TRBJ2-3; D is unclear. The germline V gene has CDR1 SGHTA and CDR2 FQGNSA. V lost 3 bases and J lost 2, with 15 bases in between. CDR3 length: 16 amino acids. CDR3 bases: TGTGCCAGCAGCTTGGAAATAAGCAGACCCACAGATACGCAGTATTTT. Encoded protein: CASSLEISRPTDTQYF.

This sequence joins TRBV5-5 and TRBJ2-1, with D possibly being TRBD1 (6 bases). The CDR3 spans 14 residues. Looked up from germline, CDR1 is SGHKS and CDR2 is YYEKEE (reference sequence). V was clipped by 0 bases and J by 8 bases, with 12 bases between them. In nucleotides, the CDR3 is TGTGCCAGCAGCTTGGTACAGGGAGAGGATGAGCAGTTCTTC. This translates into CASSLVQGEDEQFF.

CDR3 protein: CASSLGLAGGFYEQYF. Here the CDR3 DNA reads TGCGCCAGCAGCCTCGGACTAGCGGGGGGGTTCTACGAGCAGTACTTC. The chain is built from TRBV5-1 and TRBJ2-7, with 15 bases that match TRBD2. CDR1 and CDR2 from the germline V gene are SGHRS and YFSETQ. The V segment lost 4 bases and the J segment 3 bases; nucleotides outside the gene matches: 5. This CDR3 is 16 amino acids long.

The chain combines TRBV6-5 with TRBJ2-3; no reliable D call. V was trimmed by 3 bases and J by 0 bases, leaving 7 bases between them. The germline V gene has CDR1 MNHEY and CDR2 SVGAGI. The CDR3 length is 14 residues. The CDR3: CASSYHYSTDTQYF. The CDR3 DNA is TGTGCCAGCAGTTATCACTACAGCACAGATACGCAGTATTTT.

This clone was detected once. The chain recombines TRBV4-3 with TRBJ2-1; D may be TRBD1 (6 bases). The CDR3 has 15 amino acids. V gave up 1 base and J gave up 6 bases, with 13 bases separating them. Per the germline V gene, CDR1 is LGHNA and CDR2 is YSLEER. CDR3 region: CASSQVAGVPNEQFF. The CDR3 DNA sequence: TGCGCCAGCAGCCAAGTGGCAGGGGTCCCCAATGAGCAGTTCTTC.

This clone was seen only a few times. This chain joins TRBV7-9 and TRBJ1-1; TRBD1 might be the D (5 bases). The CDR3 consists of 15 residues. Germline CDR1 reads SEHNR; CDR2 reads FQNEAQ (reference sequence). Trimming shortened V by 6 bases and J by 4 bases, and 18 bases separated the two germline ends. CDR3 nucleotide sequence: TGTGCCAGCAGTATCTCCGGGACCCGAGGCACTGAAGCTTTCTTT. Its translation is CASSISGTRGTEAFF. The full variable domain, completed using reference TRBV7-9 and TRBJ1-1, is DTGVSQNPRHKITKRGQNVTFRCDPISEHNRLYWYRQTLGQGPEFLTYFQNEAQLEKSRLLSDRFSAERPKGSFSTLEIQRTEQGDSAMYLCASSISGTRGTEAFFGQGTRLTVV.

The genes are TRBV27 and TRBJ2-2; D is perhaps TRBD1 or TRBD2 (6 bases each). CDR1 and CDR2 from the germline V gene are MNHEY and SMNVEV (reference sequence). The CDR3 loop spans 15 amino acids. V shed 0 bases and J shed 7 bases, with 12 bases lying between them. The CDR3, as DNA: TGTGCCAGCAGTTTATCGGGGGGCTGGAGCGGGGAGCTGTTTTTT. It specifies CASSLSGGWSGELFF.

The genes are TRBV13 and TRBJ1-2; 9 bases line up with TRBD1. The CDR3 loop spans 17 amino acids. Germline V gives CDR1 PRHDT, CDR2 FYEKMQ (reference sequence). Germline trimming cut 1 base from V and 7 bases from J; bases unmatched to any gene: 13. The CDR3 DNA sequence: TGTGCCAGCAGCTTAGCGCTAGGGGGACAGGGATCCGGTGGCTACACCTTC. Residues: CASSLALGGQGSGGYTF.

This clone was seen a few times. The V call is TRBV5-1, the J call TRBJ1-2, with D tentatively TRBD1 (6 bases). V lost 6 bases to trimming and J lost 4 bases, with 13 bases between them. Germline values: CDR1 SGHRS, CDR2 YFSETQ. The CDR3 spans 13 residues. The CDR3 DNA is TGCGCCAGCAACAAGGGGGACTCCTATGGCTACACCTTC. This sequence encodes CASNKGDSYGYTF.

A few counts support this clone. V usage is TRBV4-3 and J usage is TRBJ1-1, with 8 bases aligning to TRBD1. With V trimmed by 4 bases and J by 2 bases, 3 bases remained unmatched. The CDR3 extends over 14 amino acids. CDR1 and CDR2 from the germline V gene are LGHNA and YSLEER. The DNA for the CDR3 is TGCGCCAGCAGCCTCGGGACAGGTAACACTGAAGCTTTCTTT. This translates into CASSLGTGNTEAFF.

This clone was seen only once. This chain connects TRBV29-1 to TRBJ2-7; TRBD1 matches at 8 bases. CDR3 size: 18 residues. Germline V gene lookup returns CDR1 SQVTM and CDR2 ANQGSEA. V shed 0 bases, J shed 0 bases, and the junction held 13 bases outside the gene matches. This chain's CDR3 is CSVEDRGRGPESSYEQYF. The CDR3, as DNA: TGCAGCGTTGAAGATCGAGGCAGGGGGCCCGAGAGCTCCTACGAGCAGTACTTC.

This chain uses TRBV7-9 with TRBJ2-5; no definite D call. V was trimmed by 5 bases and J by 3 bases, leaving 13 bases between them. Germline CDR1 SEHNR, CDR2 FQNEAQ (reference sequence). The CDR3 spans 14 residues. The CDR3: CASSPRLAEETQYF. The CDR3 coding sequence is TGTGCCAGCAGCCCACGCTTGGCGGAAGAGACCCAGTACTTC.

CDR3 amino acids: CASSPRGNPHTGELFF. In DNA, the CDR3 is TGCGCCAGCAGCCCCAGGGGGAACCCACATACCGGGGAGCTGTTTTTT. V usage is TRBV4-3 and J usage is TRBJ2-2; TRBD1 aligns across 7 bases. The CDR3 has 16 residues. V trimming: 4 bases; J trimming: 5 bases; junction bases outside the gene matches: 10. Germline CDR1 LGHNA, CDR2 YSLEER.